This TCR beta chain originates from a study of T cells in Graves' hyperthyroidism and ophthalmopathy. General study findings and limits: A 13 V-J signature model discriminated ophthalmopathy versus stable hyperthyroidism.

Points on this clonotype: Its antigen is still unknown.

TCR beta CDR3 sequences were amplified from RNA transcripts. The TCR CDR3 first-round RT-PCR relied on the HTBI primer set. Using its own MiXCR run on the multiplex PCR reads, TCRdb lists one record per CDR3 protein. The table includes more than 350,000 distinct CDR3 sequences, about 15% detected once. V shed 8 bases and J shed 5 bases, with 18 bases lying between them. Germline lookup yields CDR1 LNHDA and CDR2 SQIVND (reference sequence). The length of the CDR3 is 14 residues. The specimen was blood. This chain connects TRBV19 to TRBJ2-5; TRBD1 is a possible D gene (6 bases). This TCR was recovered from a woman aged 25 to 45 with Graves' hyperthyroidism. The CDR3 region has the DNA TGTGCCAGTGGACAGCAGACGGGTATGGAGACCCAGTACTTC. Protein sequence: CASGQQTGMETQYF.